A single sample is the source of the 23 T cell receptor beta chains below, sequenced in a study of T cell responses to AZD1222 COVID-19 vaccine. The method was immunoSEQ multiplex PCR; TCRdb's version includes in-frame clones alone and lacks a portion of them. The sample lists some 99,000 clones; about 89% were seen once. The sample consisted of peripheral blood, taken 28 days after the second AZD1222 dose. Receptors originate from an adult who received the AZD1222 COVID-19 vaccine.

The genes are TRBV5-6 and TRBJ1-2, with D uncertain. In germline, CDR1 is SGHDT, CDR2 YYEEEE. V was trimmed by 1 base and J by 4 bases, leaving 8 bases between them. This CDR3 comprises 13 residues. CDR3 sequence: CASSLTEAYGYTF. CDR3 sequence (DNA): TGTGCCAGCAGCTTGACTGAGGCCTATGGCTACACCTTC.

The table lists this clone with a few counts. The chain joins TRBV7-8 to TRBJ1-5; TRBD1 might be the D (6 bases). The CDR3 runs 15 residues. V dropped 5 bases and J dropped 2 bases, with 13 bases sitting between them. Germline loops: CDR1 SGHVS, CDR2 FQNEAQ. The CDR3 spells CASSLTGNGNQPQHF. In DNA, the CDR3 is TGTGCCAGCAGCCTTACAGGGAACGGCAATCAGCCCCAGCATTTT. Drawing the rest from reference TRBV7-8 and TRBJ1-5, the complete variable domain is GAGVSQSPRYKVAKRGQDVALRCDPISGHVSLFWYQQALGQGPEFLTYFQNEAQLDKSGLPSDRFFAERPEGSVSTLKIQRTQQEDSAVYLCASSLTGNGNQPQHFGDGTRLSIL.

V is TRBV7-8 and J is TRBJ2-3; 9 nucleotides line up with TRBD2. Germline CDR1 is SGHVS and CDR2 is FQNEAQ. The trim removed 5 bases at V and 1 base at J, leaving 7 bases unmatched. The CDR3 loop spans 16 amino acids. DNA of the CDR3: TGTGCCAGCAGCCCCCTCGCGGGGGGGGGCACAGATACGCAGTATTTT. It codes for CASSPLAGGGTDTQYF.

V usage is TRBV10-3 and J usage is TRBJ2-3, with TRBD2 identical over 8 bases. The CDR3 runs to 14 residues. CDR1 and CDR2 from the germline V gene are ENHRY and SYGVKD. The ends lost 3 bases at V and 4 bases at J; junction bases unmatched: 3. CDR3 bases: TGTGCCATCAGTGACCCCGGGAGGGCAGATACGCAGTATTTT. Its translation: CAISDPGRADTQYF.

The V and J genes are TRBV12-5 and TRBJ2-5; D uncertain. The length of the CDR3 is 12 residues. Germline V gene data show CDR1 as LGHNT and CDR2 as FRNRAP. Trimming removed 0 bases from V and 5 bases from J, with 4 bases in between. The CDR3 DNA follows: TGTGCTAGTGGTTTGGTACTTGAGACCCAGTACTTC. Translation gives CASGLVLETQYF.

This clone appeared a single time. This sequence joins TRBV7-2 and TRBJ2-3; 15 bases fit TRBD2. The CDR3 is made up of 18 amino acids. Germline lookup yields CDR1 SGHTA and CDR2 FQGNSA. With 5 bases clipped from V and 1 base from J, the junction kept 7 bases outside the gene matches. In nucleotides, the CDR3 is TGTGCCAGCAGCCTGGGACTAGCGGGGGGTATTGGCACAGATACGCAGTATTTT. Residues: CASSLGLAGGIGTDTQYF.

V is TRBV24-1 and J is TRBJ2-1, with 8 bases fitting TRBD1. CDR1 and CDR2 from the germline V gene are KGHDR and SFDVKD. The junction had 3 bases not matched to a gene; V was cut back by 4 bases and J by 2 bases. This CDR3 has 15 residues. The CDR3 loop is CATSDAGGPYNEQFF. The DNA for the CDR3 is TGTGCCACCAGTGACGCAGGGGGCCCCTACAATGAGCAGTTCTTC.

Here the CDR3 DNA reads TGTGCCAGCAGCTTGGGTGGACTAGCGGGAGGCTACGAGCAGTACTTC. This sequence encodes CASSLGGLAGGYEQYF. This sequence joins TRBV7-6 and TRBJ2-7, with 14 bases identical to TRBD2. Trimming removed 3 bases from V and 3 bases from J; junction bases left unmatched: 4. Germline CDR1 SGHVS, CDR2 FNYEAQ. This CDR3 region has 16 residues.

V and J are TRBV27 and TRBJ2-6, with 8 positions matching TRBD1. The germline V gene has CDR1 MNHEY and CDR2 SMNVEV (reference sequence). This CDR3 is 18 amino acids long. V dropped 5 bases and J dropped 0; count of bases not matched to a gene: 9. The CDR3 nucleotides read TGTGCCAGCAGTGACGTGGGACAGGTGAGCTCTGGGGCCAACGTCCTGACTTTC. The encoded protein is CASSDVGQVSSGANVLTF.

V is TRBV12-5 and J is TRBJ2-7; 7 nucleotides agree with TRBD1. The CDR3 runs 12 residues. The J segment lost 9 bases and the V segment lost 2 bases, leaving 4 bases of the junction unmatched. Germline CDR1 and CDR2: LGHNT and FRNRAP. The CDR3 sequence is CASGLPRDRQYF. CDR3 nucleotide sequence: TGTGCTAGTGGTTTGCCCCGGGACAGGCAGTACTTC.

The V and J genes are TRBV4-2 and TRBJ1-3; TRBD1 aligns across 7 bases. Germline V lookup: CDR1 LGHNA, CDR2 YNFKEQ. Losses at the gene ends were 0 bases for V and 0 bases for J; bases not matched to a gene: 2. The CDR3 runs to 16 residues. As DNA, the CDR3 is TGTGCCAGCAGCCAAGACAGGGGGGACTCTGGAAACACCATATATTTT. It encodes CASSQDRGDSGNTIYF.

The V call is TRBV19, the J call TRBJ1-5; TRBD1 is a possible D gene (6 bases). Trimming cost V 8 bases and J 5 bases, with 10 bases left between them. The CDR3 sequence is 12 residues long. Germline CDR1 is LNHDA and CDR2 is SQIVND (reference sequence). The CDR3 sequence: CASRQEDQPQHF. Written as DNA, the CDR3 is TGTGCCAGTCGACAGGAAGATCAGCCCCAGCATTTT.

The chain links TRBV5-4 to TRBJ2-7; weak D call: TRBD2 (6 bases). V dropped 3 bases and J dropped 3 bases, with 10 bases sitting between them. The CDR3 consists of 13 residues. Germline lookup yields CDR1 SGHNT and CDR2 YYREEE (reference sequence). CDR3 DNA sequence: TGTGCCAGCAGCTCCACGACTAGCTACGAGCAGTACTTC. Residues: CASSSTTSYEQYF.

This clone was picked up many times. V gene TRBV2 combines with J gene TRBJ1-6, with D tentatively TRBD1 (6 bases). Trimming removed 7 bases from V and 10 bases from J, with 14 bases in between. The CDR3 spans 13 residues. Germline V gene lookup returns CDR1 SNHLY and CDR2 FYNNEI. CDR3 loop: CASMRGGYSPLHF. The CDR3 DNA follows: TGTGCCAGCATGAGGGGGGGATACTCACCCCTCCACTTT.

This clone was detected only once. CDR3 DNA: TGTGCCAGCAGTTTCCTGACAACTAATGAAAAACTGTTTTTT. Translated, it gives CASSFLTTNEKLFF. V and J are TRBV28 and TRBJ1-4; D remains ambiguous. Germline CDR1 MDHEN, CDR2 SYDVKM. CDR3 length equals 14 residues. V shed 3 bases and J shed 0 bases, with 5 bases lying between them.

As DNA, the CDR3 is TGTGCCAGCAGTTTTTCACCCTCCTATGGCTACACCTTC. It is translated as CASSFSPSYGYTF. The V and J genes are TRBV27 and TRBJ1-2; no definite D call. This CDR3 comprises 13 residues. Per germline, CDR1 MNHEY and CDR2 SMNVEV (reference sequence). The V end lost 3 bases, the J end lost 4 bases, and 9 bases lay between the germline ends.

The chain carries TRBV6-6 and TRBJ1-1; no definite D call. The CDR3 is 16 residues long. V dropped 0 bases and J dropped 0 bases, with 11 bases sitting between them. Germline CDR1 MNHNY, CDR2 SVGAGI (reference sequence). The CDR3 region is CASSYSRGEMNTEAFF. The CDR3 nucleotides are TGTGCCAGCAGTTACTCGCGGGGTGAGATGAACACTGAAGCTTTCTTT.

In this sample, this clone turned up a few times. The CDR3 sequence is CASNRGRDQPQHF. The CDR3, as DNA: TGTGCCAGCAACAGGGGGCGAGATCAGCCCCAGCATTTT. The gene calls are TRBV6-5 and TRBJ1-5, with 9 bases fitting TRBD1. The CDR3 spans 13 residues. Germline CDR1 and CDR2: MNHEY and SVGAGI. V shed 7 bases, J shed 5 bases, and the junction held 3 bases outside the gene matches.

The rearrangement links TRBV3-1 (or the pseudogene TRBV3-2) to TRBJ2-3; 8 bases agree with TRBD1. V lost 4 bases and J lost 8; bases outside the gene matches: 5. The CDR3 runs 13 residues. Germline CDR1 and CDR2: LGHDT and YNNKEL (reference sequence). Here the CDR3 DNA reads TGTGCCAGCAGCCGACTACAGGGGGTTACGCAGTATTTT. It encodes CASSRLQGVTQYF.

The rearrangement joins TRBV24-1 to TRBJ2-2, with D perhaps matching TRBD1 (5 bases). The V gene lost 8 bases and the J gene lost 1 base, with 10 bases spanning the gap. The CDR3 contains 14 residues. Germline-derived CDR1 and CDR2 are KGHDR and SFDVKD. Written as DNA, the CDR3 is TGTGCCACCATAGGTACAGGGAACACCGGGGAGCTGTTTTTT. Amino acid sequence: CATIGTGNTGELFF.

The chain employs TRBV9 and TRBJ1-4, with TRBD1 as a possible D gene (6 bases). CDR1 is SGDLS and CDR2 is YYNGEE in the germline V gene. V lost 3 bases to trimming and J lost 12 bases, with 12 bases between them. The CDR3 totals 12 residues. CDR3 nucleotide sequence: TGTGCCAGCAGCGCCACAGGGCTAGAACTGTTTTTT. This sequence encodes CASSATGLELFF.

This chain links TRBV24-1 with TRBJ2-1, with D possibly matching TRBD1 (6 bases). The CDR3 is 16 amino acids. From germline, CDR1 is KGHDR and CDR2 SFDVKD. With 4 bases removed from V and 3 bases from J, the gap between germline ends came to 15 bases. The CDR3 nucleotides read TGTGCCACCAGTGACCACAACAGGGCCCGCTACAATGAGCAGTTCTTC. Translating it yields CATSDHNRARYNEQFF.

The chain is built from TRBV24-1 and TRBJ1-1; D uncertain. This CDR3 has 17 amino acids. Trimming took off 1 base at V and 0 bases at J, with 14 bases between the two ends. From germline, CDR1 is KGHDR and CDR2 SFDVKD. The CDR3 is CATSDLKQVTVNTEAFF. DNA of the CDR3: TGTGCCACCAGTGATTTAAAGCAGGTTACGGTGAACACTGAAGCTTTCTTT.